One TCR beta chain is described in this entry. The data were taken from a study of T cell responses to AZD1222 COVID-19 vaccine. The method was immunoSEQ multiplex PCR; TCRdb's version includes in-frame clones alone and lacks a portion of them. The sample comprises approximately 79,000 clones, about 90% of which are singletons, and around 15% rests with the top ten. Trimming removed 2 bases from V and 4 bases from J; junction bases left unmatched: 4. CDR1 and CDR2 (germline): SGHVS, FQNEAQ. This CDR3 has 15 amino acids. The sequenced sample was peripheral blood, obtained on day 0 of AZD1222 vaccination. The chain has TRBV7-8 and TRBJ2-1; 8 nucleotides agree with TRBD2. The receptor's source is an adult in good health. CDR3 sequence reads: CASSLLGTSYNEQFF. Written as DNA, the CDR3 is TGTGCCAGCAGCTTACTCGGGACTAGTTACAATGAGCAGTTCTTC.